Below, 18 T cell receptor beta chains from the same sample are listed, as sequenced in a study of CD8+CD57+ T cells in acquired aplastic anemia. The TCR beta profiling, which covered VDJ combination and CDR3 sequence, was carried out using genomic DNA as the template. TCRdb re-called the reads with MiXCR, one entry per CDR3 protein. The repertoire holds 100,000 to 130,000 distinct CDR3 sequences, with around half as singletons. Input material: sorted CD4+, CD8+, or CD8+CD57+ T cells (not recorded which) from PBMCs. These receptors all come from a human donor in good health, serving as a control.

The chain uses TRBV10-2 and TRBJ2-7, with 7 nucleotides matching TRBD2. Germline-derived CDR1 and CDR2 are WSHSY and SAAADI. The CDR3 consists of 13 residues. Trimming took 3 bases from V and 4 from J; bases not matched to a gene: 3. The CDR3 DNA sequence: TGCGCCAGCAGTGACGGGGGGAAATACGAGCAGTACTTC. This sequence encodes CASSDGGKYEQYF.

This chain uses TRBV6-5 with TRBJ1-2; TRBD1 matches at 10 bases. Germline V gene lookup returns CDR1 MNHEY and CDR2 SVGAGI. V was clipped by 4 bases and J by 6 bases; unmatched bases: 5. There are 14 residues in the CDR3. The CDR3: CASSWTGGGDGYTF. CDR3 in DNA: TGTGCCAGCAGTTGGACAGGGGGTGGAGATGGCTACACCTTC.

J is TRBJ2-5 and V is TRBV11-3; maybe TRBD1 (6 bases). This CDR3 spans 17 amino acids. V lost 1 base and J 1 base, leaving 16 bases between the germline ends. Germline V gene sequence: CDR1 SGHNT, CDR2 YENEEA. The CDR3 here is CASSLGLPWGPQETQYF. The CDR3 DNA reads TGTGCCAGCAGCTTAGGTCTGCCGTGGGGGCCCCAAGAGACCCAGTACTTC.

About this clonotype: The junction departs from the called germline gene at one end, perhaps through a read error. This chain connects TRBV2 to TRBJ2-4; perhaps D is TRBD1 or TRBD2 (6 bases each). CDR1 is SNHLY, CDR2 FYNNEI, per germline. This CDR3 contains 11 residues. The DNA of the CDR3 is TGTGCCATCCCCAAGGGGGGTGGTCAAGGCTTC. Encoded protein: CAIPKGGGQGF.

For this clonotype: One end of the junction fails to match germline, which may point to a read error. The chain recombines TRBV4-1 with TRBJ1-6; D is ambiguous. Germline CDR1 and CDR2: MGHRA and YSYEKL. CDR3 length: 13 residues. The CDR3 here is CVSSQVADSPLHF. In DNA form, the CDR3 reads TGCGTCAGCAGCCAAGTGGCAGACTCACCTCTCCACTTT.

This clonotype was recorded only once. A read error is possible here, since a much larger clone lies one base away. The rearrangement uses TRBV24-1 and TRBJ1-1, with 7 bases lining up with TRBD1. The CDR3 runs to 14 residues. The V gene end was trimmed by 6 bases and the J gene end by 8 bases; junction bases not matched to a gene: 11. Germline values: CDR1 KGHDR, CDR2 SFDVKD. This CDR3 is CATSLGGGGLEAFF. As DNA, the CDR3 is TGTGCCACCAGTTTAGGAGGGGGCGGTTTAGAAGCTTTCTTT.

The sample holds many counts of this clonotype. DNA for the CDR3: TGTGCCAGCAGTGCCCCGGACAGGGATTATAGTTTCATTAATGAGCAGTTCTTC. Translation: CASSAPDRDYSFINEQFF. This chain links TRBV25-1 with TRBJ2-1, with 8 positions matching TRBD1. The CDR3 has 18 residues. Germline V gene lookup returns CDR1 MGHDK and CDR2 SYGVNS. After removal of 4 bases from V and 7 bases from J, the junction contained 18 bases not matched to a gene.

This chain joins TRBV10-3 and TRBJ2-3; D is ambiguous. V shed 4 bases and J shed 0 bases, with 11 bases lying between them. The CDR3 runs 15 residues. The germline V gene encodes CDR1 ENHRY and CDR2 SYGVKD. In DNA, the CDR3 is TGTGCCATCAGTGCCGGCCGTCCTAGCACAGATACGCAGTATTTT. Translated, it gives CAISAGRPSTDTQYF.

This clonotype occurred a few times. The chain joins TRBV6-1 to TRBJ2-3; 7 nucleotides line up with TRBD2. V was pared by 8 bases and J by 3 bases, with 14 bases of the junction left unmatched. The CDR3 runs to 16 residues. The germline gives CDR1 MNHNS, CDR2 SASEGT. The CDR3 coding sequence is TGTGCCAGCGGGGCCTTCGGAGCGGGGCTAACAGATACGCAGTATTTT. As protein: CASGAFGAGLTDTQYF.

The CDR3 region is CASSRGQGSGNTIYF. The CDR3 coding sequence is TGTGCCAGCAGCCGAGGGCAGGGTTCTGGAAACACCATATATTTT. The gene calls are TRBV7-2 and TRBJ1-3; weak D call: TRBD1 (5 bases). Trimming stripped 5 bases from V and 1 base from J, with 12 bases between. The CDR3 runs to 15 residues. Germline assignment: CDR1 SGHTA and CDR2 FQGNSA.

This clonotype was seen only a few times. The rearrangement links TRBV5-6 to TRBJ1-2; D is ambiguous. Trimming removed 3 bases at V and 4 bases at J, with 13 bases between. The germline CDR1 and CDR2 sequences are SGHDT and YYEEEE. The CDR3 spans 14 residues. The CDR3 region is CASSSTFTIYGYTF. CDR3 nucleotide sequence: TGTGCCAGCAGCTCGACCTTTACTATCTATGGCTACACCTTC. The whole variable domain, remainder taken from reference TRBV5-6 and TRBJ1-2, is DAGVTQSPTHLIKTRGQQVTLRCSPKSGHDTVSWYQQALGQGPQFIFQYYEEEERQRGNFPDRFSGHQFPNYSSELNVNALLLGDSALYLCASSSTFTIYGYTFGSGTRLTVV.

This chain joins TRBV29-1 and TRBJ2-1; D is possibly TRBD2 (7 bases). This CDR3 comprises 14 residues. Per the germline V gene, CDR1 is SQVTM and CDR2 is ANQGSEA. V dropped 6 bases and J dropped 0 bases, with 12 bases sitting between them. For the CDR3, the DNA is TGCAGCGTCGGCGGGGGCTTCTCCTACAATGAGCAGTTCTTC. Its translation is CSVGGGFSYNEQFF.

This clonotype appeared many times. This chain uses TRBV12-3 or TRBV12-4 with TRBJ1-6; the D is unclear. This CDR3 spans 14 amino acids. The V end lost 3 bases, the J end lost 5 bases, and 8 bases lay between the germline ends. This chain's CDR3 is CASSLDGNNSPLHF. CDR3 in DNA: TGTGCCAGCAGTTTGGACGGAAATAATTCACCCCTCCACTTT.

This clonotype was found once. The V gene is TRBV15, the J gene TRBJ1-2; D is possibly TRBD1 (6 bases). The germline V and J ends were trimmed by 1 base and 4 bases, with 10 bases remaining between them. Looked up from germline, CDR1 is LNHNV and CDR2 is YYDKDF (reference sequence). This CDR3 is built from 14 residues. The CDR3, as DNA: TGTGCCACCAGCAGAGGGCAGGGGTCCTATGGCTACACCTTC. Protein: CATSRGQGSYGYTF.

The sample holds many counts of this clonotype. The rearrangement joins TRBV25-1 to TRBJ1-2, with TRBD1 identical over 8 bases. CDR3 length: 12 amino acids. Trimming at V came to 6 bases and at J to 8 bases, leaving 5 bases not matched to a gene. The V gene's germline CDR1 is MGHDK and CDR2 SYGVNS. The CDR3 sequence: CASRTGDGGYTF. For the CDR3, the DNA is TGTGCCAGCAGGACAGGGGATGGGGGCTACACCTTC.

The CDR3 loop reads CASSEYSDSYEQYF. In nucleotides, the CDR3 is TGTGCCAGCAGTGAATATAGCGACTCCTACGAGCAGTACTTC. V is TRBV25-1 and J is TRBJ2-7; a possible D gene is TRBD2 (5 bases). CDR1 is MGHDK and CDR2 is SYGVNS in the germline V gene. The CDR3 is 14 residues long. The V and J ends lost 0 bases and 0 bases respectively, with 6 bases between them.

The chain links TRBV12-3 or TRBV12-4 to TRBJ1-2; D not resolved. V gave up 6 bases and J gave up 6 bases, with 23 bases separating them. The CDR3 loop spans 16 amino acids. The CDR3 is CASSLSEGRTPNGYTF. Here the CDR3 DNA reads TGTGCCAGCAGCTTGTCGGAGGGCAGGACCCCTAATGGCTACACCTTC.

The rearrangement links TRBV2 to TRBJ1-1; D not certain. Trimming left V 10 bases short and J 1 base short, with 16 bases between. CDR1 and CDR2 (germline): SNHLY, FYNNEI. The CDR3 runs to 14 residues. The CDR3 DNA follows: TGTGCCACCCTGAGGACCGTGGGGAACACTGAAGCTTTCTTT. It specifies CATLRTVGNTEAFF.